The next 12 T cell receptor beta chains were all read from a single sample in a study of cytomegalovirus exposure and HLA in healthy donors (dated 2017 in TCRdb). Receptor libraries were prepared by the immunoSEQ multiplex PCR assay. The multiplex PCR relied on a mix of 60 forward primers for TCR Vbeta segments and 13 reverse primers for TCR Jbeta segments. The immuneACCESS repertoire file appears here via TCRdb, limited to in-frame rearrangements. These files lack a portion of the clones; in checked studies, under half of the deficit traces to unresolved V genes, and the cause of the others is not known. A total of 160,000 or so clones appear in this sample, about two thirds of them only once. Under 3.5% of the sample is taken by the ten largest. The sample taken for sequencing was PBMCs. The receptor set was obtained from a woman in her twenties or thirties in good health and CMV-seronegative.

The chain carries TRBV7-2 and TRBJ2-7; TRBD2 matches 7 bases. V dropped 5 bases and J dropped 1; count of bases not matched to a gene: 8. CDR3 size: 15 residues. Germline V gene sequence: CDR1 SGHTA, CDR2 FQGNSA. Here the CDR3 DNA reads TGTGCCAGCAGCACCAGAGCGGGAACTTCCTACGAGCAGTACTTC. Its translation: CASSTRAGTSYEQYF.

This clone occurred once. This chain joins TRBV7-9 and TRBJ1-1, with D unclear. The CDR3 has 12 amino acids. V lost 4 bases and J lost 5, with 8 bases in between. Germline V gives CDR1 SEHNR, CDR2 FQNEAQ (reference sequence). CDR3 DNA: TGTGCCAGCAGCTCCGGGAGGACTGAAGCTTTCTTT. Residues: CASSSGRTEAFF.

CDR3 coding DNA: TGTGCCAGCAGTCCTGGGGGGGCCCAAGAGACCCAGTACTTC. Translation gives CASSPGGAQETQYF. The chain has TRBV28 and TRBJ2-5; D perhaps matches TRBD2 (7 bases). CDR1 and CDR2 from the germline V gene are MDHEN and SYDVKM. The CDR3 sequence is 14 residues long. Trimming removed 5 bases at V and 1 base at J, with 11 bases between.

This clone has more than one count but fewer than ten. The chain joins TRBV6-1 to TRBJ2-7, with 8 bases fitting TRBD2. J lost 3 bases, V lost 6 bases, and 7 bases had no gene match. CDR1 MNHNS and CDR2 SASEGT come from the germline V gene. CDR3 length equals 14 residues. CDR3 region: CASRIGTSIYEQYF. For the CDR3, the DNA is TGTGCCAGCAGAATCGGGACTAGTATCTACGAGCAGTACTTC.

The J gene is TRBJ2-7, the V gene TRBV6-5; maybe TRBD2 (5 bases). The length of the CDR3 is 14 residues. Germline CDR1 reads MNHEY; CDR2 reads SVGAGI. V lost 2 bases to trimming and J lost 2 bases, with 10 bases between them. Here the CDR3 DNA reads TGTGCCAGCAGTTACGCGGGCCTAGCCTACGAGCAGTACTTC. It specifies CASSYAGLAYEQYF.

The chain couples TRBV28 to TRBJ1-2; 8 bases agree with TRBD1. CDR1 MDHEN and CDR2 SYDVKM come from the germline V gene. With 4 bases clipped from V and 2 bases from J, the junction kept 6 bases outside the gene matches. The CDR3 is made up of 15 amino acids. The CDR3 DNA reads as TGTGCCAGCAGTTCCTACAGGGGGACCAACTATGGCTACACCTTC. Translating it yields CASSSYRGTNYGYTF.

The chain recombines TRBV10-2 with TRBJ1-2, with D uncertain. This CDR3 spans 13 amino acids. Germline V lookup: CDR1 WSHSY, CDR2 SAAADI. The V and J ends lost 6 bases and 5 bases respectively, with 13 bases between them. In DNA form, the CDR3 reads TGCGCCAGCAGCCTGTCGCCGGGGTATGGCTACACCTTC. Amino acids: CASSLSPGYGYTF.

V usage is TRBV14 and J usage is TRBJ1-2, with TRBD1 as a possible D gene (5 bases). CDR1 is SGHDN, CDR2 FVKESK, per germline. The V gene lost 1 base and the J gene lost 4 bases, with 13 bases spanning the gap. This CDR3 is built from 15 residues. CDR3 nucleotides: TGTGCCAGCAGCCAAGGGGCAGGGCTTCGCTATGGCTACACCTTC. It specifies CASSQGAGLRYGYTF.

This clone showed up just a few times. The genes are TRBV4-3 and TRBJ2-3; 7 positions agree with TRBD1. With V trimmed by 4 bases and J by 5 bases, 9 bases remained unmatched. The CDR3 consists of 15 residues. The germline V gene has CDR1 LGHNA and CDR2 YSLEER. The CDR3: CASSPQGVTEDTQYF. CDR3 in DNA: TGCGCCAGCAGCCCCCAGGGGGTTACAGAAGATACGCAGTATTTT.

The chain carries TRBV4-2 and TRBJ2-4; 10 nucleotides match TRBD2. Germline CDR1 LGHNA, CDR2 YNFKEQ. Trimming at V came to 2 bases and at J to 6 bases, leaving 4 bases not matched to a gene. The CDR3 runs 15 residues. The CDR3 loop is CASSQLAGVGNIQYF. Written as DNA, the CDR3 is TGTGCCAGCAGCCAACTAGCGGGAGTGGGAAACATTCAGTACTTC.

The genes are TRBV4-1 and TRBJ2-2; the D gene is possibly TRBD2 (6 bases). Trimming took 0 bases from V and 5 from J, leaving 16 bases between them. This CDR3 is 17 amino acids long. Germline V gives CDR1 MGHRA, CDR2 YSYEKL. As DNA, the CDR3 is TGCGCCAGCAGCCAAGATTTTCCGACTAGTTTTACCGGGGAGCTGTTTTTT. Protein sequence: CASSQDFPTSFTGELFF.

The chain couples TRBV2 to TRBJ2-2; TRBD2 is a possible D gene (5 bases). The CDR3 is 14 residues long. Trimming stripped 3 bases from V and 7 bases from J, with 12 bases between. Germline values: CDR1 SNHLY, CDR2 FYNNEI. The CDR3: CASSEIGVYGELFF. DNA for the CDR3: TGTGCCAGCAGTGAGATCGGGGTTTACGGGGAGCTGTTTTTT. Based on the CDR3 plus reference TRBV2 and TRBJ2-2, the full variable domain is EPEVTQTPSHQVTQMGQEVILRCVPISNHLYFYWYRQILGQKVEFLVSFYNNEISEKSEIFDDQFSVERPDGSNFTLKIRSTKLEDSAMYFCASSEIGVYGELFFGEGSRLTVL.